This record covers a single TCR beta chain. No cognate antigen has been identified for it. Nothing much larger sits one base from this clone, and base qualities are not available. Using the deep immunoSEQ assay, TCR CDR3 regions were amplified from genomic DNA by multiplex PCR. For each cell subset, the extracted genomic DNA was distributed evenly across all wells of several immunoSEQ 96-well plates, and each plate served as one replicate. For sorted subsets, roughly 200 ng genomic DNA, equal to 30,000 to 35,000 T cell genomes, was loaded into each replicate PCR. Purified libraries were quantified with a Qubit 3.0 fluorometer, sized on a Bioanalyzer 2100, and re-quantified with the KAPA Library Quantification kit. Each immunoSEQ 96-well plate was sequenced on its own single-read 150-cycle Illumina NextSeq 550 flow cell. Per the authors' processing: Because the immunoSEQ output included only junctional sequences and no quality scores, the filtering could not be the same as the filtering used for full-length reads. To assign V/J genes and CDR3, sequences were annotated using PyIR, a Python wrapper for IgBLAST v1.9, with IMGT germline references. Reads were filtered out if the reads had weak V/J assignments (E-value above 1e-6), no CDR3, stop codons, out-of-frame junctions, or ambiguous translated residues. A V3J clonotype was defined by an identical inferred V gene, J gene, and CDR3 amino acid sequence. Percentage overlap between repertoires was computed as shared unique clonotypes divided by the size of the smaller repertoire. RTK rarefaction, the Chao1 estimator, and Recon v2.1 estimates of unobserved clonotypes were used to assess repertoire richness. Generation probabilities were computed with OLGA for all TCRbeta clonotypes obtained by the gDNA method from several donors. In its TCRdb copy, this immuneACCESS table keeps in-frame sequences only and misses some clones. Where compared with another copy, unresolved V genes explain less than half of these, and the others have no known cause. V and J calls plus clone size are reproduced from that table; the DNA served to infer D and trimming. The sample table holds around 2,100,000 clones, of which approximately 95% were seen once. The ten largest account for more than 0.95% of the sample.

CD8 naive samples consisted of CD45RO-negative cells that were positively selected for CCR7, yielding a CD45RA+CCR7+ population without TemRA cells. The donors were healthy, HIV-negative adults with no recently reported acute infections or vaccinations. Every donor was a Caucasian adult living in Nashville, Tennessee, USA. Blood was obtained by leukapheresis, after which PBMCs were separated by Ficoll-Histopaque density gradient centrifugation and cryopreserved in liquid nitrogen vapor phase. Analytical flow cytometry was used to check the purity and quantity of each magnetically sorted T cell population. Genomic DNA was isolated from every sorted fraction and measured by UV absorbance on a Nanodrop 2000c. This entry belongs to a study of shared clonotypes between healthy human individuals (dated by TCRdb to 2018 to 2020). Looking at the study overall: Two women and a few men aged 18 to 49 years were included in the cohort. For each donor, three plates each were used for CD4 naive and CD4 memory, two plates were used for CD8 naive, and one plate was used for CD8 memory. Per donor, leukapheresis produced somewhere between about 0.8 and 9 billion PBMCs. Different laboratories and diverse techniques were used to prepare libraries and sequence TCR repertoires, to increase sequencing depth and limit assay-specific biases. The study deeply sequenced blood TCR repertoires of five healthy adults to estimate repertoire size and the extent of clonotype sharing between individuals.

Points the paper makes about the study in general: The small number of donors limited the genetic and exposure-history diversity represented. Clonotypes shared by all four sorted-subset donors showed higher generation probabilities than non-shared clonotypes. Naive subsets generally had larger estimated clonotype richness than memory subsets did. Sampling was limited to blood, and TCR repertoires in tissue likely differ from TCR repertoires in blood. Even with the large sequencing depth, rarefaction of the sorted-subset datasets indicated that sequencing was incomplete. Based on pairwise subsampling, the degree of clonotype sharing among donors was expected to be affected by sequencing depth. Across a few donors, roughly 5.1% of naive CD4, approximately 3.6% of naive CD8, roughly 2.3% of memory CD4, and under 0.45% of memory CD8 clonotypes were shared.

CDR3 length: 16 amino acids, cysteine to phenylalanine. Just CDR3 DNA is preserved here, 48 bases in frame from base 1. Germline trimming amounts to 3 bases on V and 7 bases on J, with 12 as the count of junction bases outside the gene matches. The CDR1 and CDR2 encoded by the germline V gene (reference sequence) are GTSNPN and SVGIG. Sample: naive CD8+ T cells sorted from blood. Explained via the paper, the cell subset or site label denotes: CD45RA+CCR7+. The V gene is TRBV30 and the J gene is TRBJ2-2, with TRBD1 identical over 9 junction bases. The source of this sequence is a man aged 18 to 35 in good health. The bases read TGTGCCTGGAGGGACCCGGACAGGGGTCTTGACGGGGAGCTGTTTTTT. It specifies CAWRDPDRGLDGELFF.